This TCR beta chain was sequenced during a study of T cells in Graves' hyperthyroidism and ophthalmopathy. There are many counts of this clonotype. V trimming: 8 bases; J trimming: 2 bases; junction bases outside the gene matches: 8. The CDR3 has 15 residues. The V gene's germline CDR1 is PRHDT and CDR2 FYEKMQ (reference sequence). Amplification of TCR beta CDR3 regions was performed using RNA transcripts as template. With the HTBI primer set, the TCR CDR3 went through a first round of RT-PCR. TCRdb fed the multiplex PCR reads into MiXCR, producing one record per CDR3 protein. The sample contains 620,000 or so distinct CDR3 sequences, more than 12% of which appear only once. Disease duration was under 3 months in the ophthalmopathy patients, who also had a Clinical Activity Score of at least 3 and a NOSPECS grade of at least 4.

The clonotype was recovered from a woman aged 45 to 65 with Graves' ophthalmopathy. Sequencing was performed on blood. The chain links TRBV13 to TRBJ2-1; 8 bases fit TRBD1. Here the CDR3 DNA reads TGTGCCAGCCAAGTGGACAGGGCCACCTACAATGAGCAGTTCTTC. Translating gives CASQVDRATYNEQFF. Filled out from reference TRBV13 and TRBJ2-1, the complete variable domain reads AAGVIQSPRHLIKEKRETATLKCYPIPRHDTVYWYQQGPGQDPQFLISFYEKMQSDKGSIPDRFSAQQFSDYHSELNMSSLELGDSALYFCASQVDRATYNEQFFGPGTRLTVL.